The 17 T cell receptor beta chains reported below all come from one sample, sequenced in a study of blood T cell repertoires in COVID-19. TCRdb's copy holds only in-frame clones and misses some; the assay was immunoSEQ multiplex PCR. The sample yields roughly 76,000 clones, roughly 89% seen once. Sequences were obtained from peripheral blood. The origin of the receptors is a man younger than 45 with acute or convalescent COVID-19.

The chain recombines TRBV7-3 with TRBJ2-2; 12 bases line up with TRBD2. This CDR3 contains 18 residues. The V segment lost 5 bases and the J segment 6 bases; nucleotides outside the gene matches: 13. CDR1 is SGHTA and CDR2 is FQGTGA in the germline V gene. DNA for the CDR3: TGTGCCAGCAGCCCTCGACCACTAGCGGGAGGATCCGCCGGGGAGCTGTTTTTT. Protein: CASSPRPLAGGSAGELFF.

J is TRBJ2-5 and V is TRBV30; D gene unclear. V lost 5 bases and J lost 7, with 14 bases in between. Germline V gives CDR1 GTSNPN, CDR2 SVGIG (reference sequence). This CDR3 contains 12 residues. CDR3 DNA: TGTGCCTGGGGTCCGACTGCGAGGACCCAGTACTTC. Amino acid sequence: CAWGPTARTQYF.

This clone was counted ten times or more. This chain uses TRBV24-1 with TRBJ2-2; D gene unclear. The V and J ends lost 1 base and 4 bases respectively, with 9 bases between them. CDR1 KGHDR and CDR2 SFDVKD come from the germline V gene. CDR3 size: 15 residues. The CDR3 DNA reads TGTGCCACCAGTGATTTAGTACGCGGCACCGGGGAGCTGTTTTTT. Its translation is CATSDLVRGTGELFF.

CDR3 in amino acids: CAVGGPKNIQYF. The CDR3, as DNA: TGTGCCGTTGGAGGGCCCAAAAACATTCAGTACTTC. The chain carries TRBV3-1 (or the pseudogene TRBV3-2) and TRBJ2-4, with D perhaps TRBD2 (6 bases). Deletions cut 11 bases from V and 2 bases from J, with 10 bases between. The CDR3 sequence is 12 residues long. Looked up from germline, CDR1 is LGHDT and CDR2 is YNNKEL (reference sequence).

The CDR3 loop is CASSIQDSLEQYF. Here the CDR3 DNA reads TGTGCCAGTAGTATACAGGATTCACTCGAGCAGTACTTC. This chain joins TRBV19 and TRBJ2-7; the D is unclear. The CDR3 is made up of 13 amino acids. Germline CDR1 and CDR2: LNHDA and SQIVND (reference sequence). Trimming took 2 bases from V and 6 from J, leaving 11 bases between them.

Details on this clone: At one end, the junction sequence differs from germline, possibly due to a read error. V usage is TRBV7-7 and J usage is TRBJ2-7; possibly TRBD1 for D (6 bases). Looked up from germline, CDR1 is SSHAT and CDR2 is FNYEAQ (reference sequence). CDR3 length: 15 amino acids. CDR3 in amino acids: CASSREQGSSYEQYF. The CDR3 DNA reads TGTGCTAGCAGCCGCGAACAGGGAAGCTCCTACGAGCAGTACTTC. Full variable domain (rest looked up from reference TRBV7-7 and TRBJ2-7): GAGVSQSPRYKVTKRGQDVTLRCDPISSHATLYWYQQALGQGPEFLTYFNYEAQPDKSGLPSDRFSAERPEGSISTLTIQRTEQRDSAMYRCASSREQGSSYEQYFGPGTRLTVT.

V gene TRBV18 combines with J gene TRBJ2-7; the D gene is possibly TRBD1 (7 bases). The germline V gene encodes CDR1 KGHSH and CDR2 LQKENI. V lost 4 bases and J lost 0, with 10 bases in between. There are 14 residues in the CDR3. Here the CDR3 reads CASSRGDSSYEQYF. DNA of the CDR3: TGTGCCAGCTCACGCGGGGACAGCTCCTACGAGCAGTACTTC.

The CDR3 protein is CASSFLTAYNEQFF. The CDR3 DNA is TGTGCCAGCAGTTTCCTGACAGCCTACAATGAGCAGTTCTTC. The chain recombines TRBV27 with TRBJ2-1, with a weak D call TRBD1 (5 bases). Germline V lookup: CDR1 MNHEY, CDR2 SMNVEV (reference sequence). V was clipped by 3 bases and J by 2 bases, with 8 bases between them. The CDR3 sequence is 14 residues long.

This clone was counted a few times. The chain links TRBV2 to TRBJ2-5, with 8 bases aligning to TRBD1. This CDR3 comprises 12 residues. Germline V gene sequence: CDR1 SNHLY, CDR2 FYNNEI. V shed 6 bases, J shed 5 bases, and the junction held 2 bases outside the gene matches. The DNA for the CDR3 is TGTGCCAGCAGCCGGACAGGGGAGACCCAGTACTTC. Translated, it gives CASSRTGETQYF.

CDR3 sequence: CASSSGLGLRNEQFF. CDR3 bases: TGTGCCAGCAGCTCGGGACTAGGGCTGCGGAATGAGCAGTTCTTC. The V gene is TRBV14, the J gene TRBJ2-1; 8 bases map to TRBD2. The V gene end was trimmed by 5 bases and the J gene end by 7 bases; junction bases not matched to a gene: 10. This CDR3 region has 15 residues. Germline V gives CDR1 SGHDN, CDR2 FVKESK.

The chain uses TRBV19 and TRBJ2-3, with TRBD2 identical over 10 bases. The V segment lost 1 base and the J segment 4 bases; nucleotides outside the gene matches: 8. The CDR3 runs to 17 residues. Germline V gene lookup returns CDR1 LNHDA and CDR2 SQIVND (reference sequence). The CDR3, as DNA: TGTGCCAGTAGTATAGGCCCTAGCGGGAGCATGTCAGATACGCAGTATTTT. Protein product: CASSIGPSGSMSDTQYF.

The chain joins TRBV18 to TRBJ2-5; 10 bases match TRBD2. From germline, CDR1 is KGHSH and CDR2 LQKENI. V shed 4 bases, J shed 4 bases, and the junction held 18 bases outside the gene matches. The CDR3 totals 19 residues. The CDR3 here is CASSQGVSSGRARGETQYF. In nucleotides, the CDR3 is TGTGCCAGCTCACAAGGAGTGTCCAGCGGGAGGGCTCGTGGAGAGACCCAGTACTTC.

This chain joins TRBV24-1 and TRBJ2-1; 13 nucleotides match TRBD2. Trimming took 4 bases from V and 7 from J; bases not matched to a gene: 3. Germline V gene data show CDR1 as KGHDR and CDR2 as SFDVKD. This CDR3 region has 15 residues. This chain's CDR3 is CATSDVTSGRNEQFF. In DNA, the CDR3 is TGTGCCACCAGTGACGTGACTAGCGGGAGGAATGAGCAGTTCTTC.

The sample holds one count of this clone. The chain is built from TRBV4-3 and TRBJ1-1; the D is unclear. The CDR3 is made up of 14 amino acids. V dropped 3 bases and J dropped 2 bases, with 10 bases sitting between them. Germline CDR1 reads LGHNA; CDR2 reads YSLEER. The CDR3 DNA reads TGCGCCAGCAGCCATTCTCAGGTTAACACTGAAGCTTTCTTT. It specifies CASSHSQVNTEAFF.

This chain connects TRBV2 to TRBJ1-3; TRBD1 agrees at 9 bases. Germline lookup yields CDR1 SNHLY and CDR2 FYNNEI. The CDR3 sequence is 15 residues long. The trim removed 2 bases at V and 2 bases at J, leaving 1 base unmatched. The CDR3 nucleotides are TGTGCCAGCAGTGAAACAGGGGGCCCTGGAAACACCATATATTTT. Translated: CASSETGGPGNTIYF.

V and J are TRBV3-1 (or the pseudogene TRBV3-2) and TRBJ2-5; D gene uncertain. CDR3 length: 13 amino acids. In germline, CDR1 is LGHDT, CDR2 YNNKEL (reference sequence). V was cut by 4 bases and J by 5 bases, with 11 bases left in between. CDR3 nucleotides: TGTGCCAGCAGCCCAACTACTCTGGAGACCCAGTACTTC. This encodes CASSPTTLETQYF.

The chain employs TRBV7-8 and TRBJ1-1; 8 positions match TRBD1. The CDR3 extends over 14 amino acids. Per the germline V gene, CDR1 is SGHVS and CDR2 is FQNEAQ. Trimming removed 5 bases from V and 5 bases from J; junction bases left unmatched: 7. The CDR3 here is CASSPQGAETEAFF. For the CDR3, the DNA is TGTGCCAGCAGCCCGCAGGGGGCAGAAACTGAAGCTTTCTTT.